These 31 T cell receptor beta chains were all obtained from the same sample, sequenced in a study of blood T cell repertoires in COVID-19. Using immunoSEQ multiplex PCR, the repertoire was profiled, and TCRdb retains in-frame clones only, with some absent. The sample carries 60,000 to 70,000 clones, less than 85% recorded once. Sequenced: peripheral blood. The origin of the receptors is a man in his fifties or sixties with acute or convalescent COVID-19.

This clone was observed a single time. This chain joins TRBV11-2 and TRBJ2-5; TRBD2 aligns across 11 bases. Germline trimming cut 2 bases from V and 4 bases from J; bases unmatched to any gene: 6. From germline, CDR1 is SGHAT and CDR2 FQNNGV. The CDR3 is 16 amino acids. The CDR3 loop reads CASSLIAGGLGETQYF. The CDR3 nucleotides read TGTGCCAGCAGCTTAATAGCGGGGGGGCTAGGAGAGACCCAGTACTTC.

The genes are TRBV27 and TRBJ1-1; D gene uncertain. V gave up 2 bases and J gave up 3 bases, with 7 bases separating them. This CDR3 is 13 amino acids long. In germline, CDR1 is MNHEY, CDR2 SMNVEV (reference sequence). This chain's CDR3 is CASSLKGDTEAFF. Here the CDR3 DNA reads TGTGCCAGCAGTTTAAAGGGAGACACTGAAGCTTTCTTT.

This chain links TRBV6-4 with TRBJ1-2; no firm D call. Trimming removed 4 bases at V and 0 bases at J, with 9 bases between. From germline, CDR1 is MRHNA and CDR2 SNTAGT. This CDR3 is built from 14 residues. CDR3 sequence: CASSATSTNYGYTF. In nucleotides, the CDR3 is TGTGCCAGCAGTGCCACGAGTACTAACTATGGCTACACCTTC.

This clone was counted a single time. The V gene is TRBV2, the J gene TRBJ1-5; TRBD1 matches at 7 bases. The CDR3 contains 15 residues. Looked up from germline, CDR1 is SNHLY and CDR2 is FYNNEI. V was clipped by 4 bases and J by 3 bases; unmatched bases: 6. For the CDR3, the DNA is TGTGCCAGCAGTGCCACGGGACAGTACAATCAGCCCCAGCATTTT. It codes for CASSATGQYNQPQHF. The full variable domain, completed using reference TRBV2 and TRBJ1-5, is EPEVTQTPSHQVTQMGQEVILRCVPISNHLYFYWYRQILGQKVEFLVSFYNNEISEKSEIFDDQFSVERPDGSNFTLKIRSTKLEDSAMYFCASSATGQYNQPQHFGDGTRLSIL.

V and J are TRBV10-2 and TRBJ2-1; tentative D call: TRBD2 (6 bases). Germline V gives CDR1 WSHSY, CDR2 SAAADI. The V end lost 0 bases, the J end lost 3 bases, and 12 bases lay between the germline ends. This CDR3 contains 16 residues. In DNA form, the CDR3 reads TGCGCCAGCAGTGAGTCTCGGGCGGGAATCTACAATGAGCAGTTCTTC. This gives the protein CASSESRAGIYNEQFF.

This chain joins TRBV11-2 and TRBJ2-3, with D possibly being TRBD2 (7 bases). This CDR3 region has 17 residues. Germline V gene sequence: CDR1 SGHAT, CDR2 FQNNGV. V shed 6 bases and J shed 3 bases, with 22 bases lying between them. CDR3 region: CASSPPSGRGATDTQYF. The DNA for the CDR3 is TGTGCCAGCAGTCCACCCTCTGGCCGGGGGGCGACAGATACGCAGTATTTT.

The rearrangement uses TRBV7-9 and TRBJ1-1; possibly TRBD1 for D (5 bases). V dropped 3 bases and J dropped 4 bases, with 15 bases sitting between them. CDR1 SEHNR and CDR2 FQNEAQ come from the germline V gene (reference sequence). CDR3 length equals 15 residues. The DNA for the CDR3 is TGTGCCAGCAGCTTGGGGGGGAGCCTCGCCACTGAAGCTTTCTTT. Translating it yields CASSLGGSLATEAFF.

The chain joins TRBV4-2 to TRBJ1-3; D gene ambiguous. The CDR3 sequence is 16 residues long. V gave up 0 bases and J gave up 2 bases, with 11 bases separating them. Germline CDR1 reads LGHNA; CDR2 reads YNFKEQ. The CDR3 DNA follows: TGTGCCAGCAGCCAAGATGTATGGCAGACTGGAAACACCATATATTTT. As protein: CASSQDVWQTGNTIYF.

V and J are TRBV6-5 and TRBJ1-6; the D is unclear. The CDR3 spans 16 residues. The V gene's germline CDR1 is MNHEY and CDR2 SVGAGI. With 2 bases removed from V and 0 bases from J, the gap between germline ends came to 8 bases. In DNA form, the CDR3 reads TGTGCCAGCAGTTACAAGCGTCTCTCCTATAATTCACCCCTCCACTTT. Protein product: CASSYKRLSYNSPLHF.

A single count supports this clone. As DNA, the CDR3 is TGTGCCAGCAGCTTTGAAAGGGACAGGGCATACGAGCAGTACTTC. Translation gives CASSFERDRAYEQYF. V is TRBV7-2 and J is TRBJ2-7; TRBD1 aligns across 9 bases. V lost 3 bases, J lost 4 bases, and 7 bases stayed unmatched. Germline CDR1 reads SGHTA; CDR2 reads FQGNSA. CDR3 length: 15 residues.

The chain uses TRBV6-2 or TRBV6-3 and TRBJ2-6; D is perhaps TRBD1 (5 bases). V dropped 4 bases and J dropped 0 bases, with 19 bases sitting between them. The CDR3 is 19 amino acids. CDR1 and CDR2 from the germline V gene are MNHEY and SVGEGT. The CDR3: CASSSPWTRGHSGANVLTF. CDR3 nucleotide sequence: TGTGCCAGCAGTTCCCCCTGGACAAGGGGCCACTCTGGGGCCAACGTCCTGACTTTC.

The rearrangement links TRBV29-1 to TRBJ2-1; no clear D. The V and J ends lost 5 bases and 10 bases respectively, with 9 bases between them. Germline assignment: CDR1 SQVTM and CDR2 ANQGSEA. There are 10 residues in the CDR3. DNA for the CDR3: TGCAGCGTTCAGGTTTGGGAGCAGTTCTTC. It is translated as CSVQVWEQFF.

The chain uses TRBV6-2 or TRBV6-3 and TRBJ2-1, with 13 bases identical to TRBD2. The CDR3 length is 16 residues. With V trimmed by 6 bases and J by 6 bases, 8 bases remained unmatched. Germline CDR1 MNHEY, CDR2 SVGEGT. CDR3 amino acids: CASSRRLAGGFNEQFF. The CDR3 DNA follows: TGTGCCAGCAGCCGAAGACTAGCGGGGGGCTTCAATGAGCAGTTCTTC.

This rearrangement joins TRBV10-3 to TRBJ2-2; 8 nucleotides align to TRBD1. Germline CDR1 and CDR2: ENHRY and SYGVKD. This CDR3 is built from 16 residues. V shed 6 bases, J shed 4 bases, and the junction held 10 bases outside the gene matches. CDR3 protein: CAIRGVQGASTGELFF. CDR3 nucleotide sequence: TGTGCCATCAGGGGGGTCCAGGGGGCGTCCACCGGGGAGCTGTTTTTT.

The chain carries TRBV30 and TRBJ1-3; D unresolved. Per the germline V gene, CDR1 is GTSNPN and CDR2 is SVGIG (reference sequence). The CDR3 has 11 residues. Trimming cost V 1 base and J 4 bases, with 2 bases left between them. CDR3 DNA: TGTGCCTGGAGTGCAGGAAACACCATATATTTT. Protein sequence: CAWSAGNTIYF.

The rearrangement links TRBV2 to TRBJ1-1; no reliable D call. This CDR3 has 13 residues. V lost 8 bases and J lost 1, with 11 bases in between. Germline CDR1 SNHLY, CDR2 FYNNEI. CDR3 DNA sequence: TGTGCCAGCTACGGGTCCTCGAACACTGAAGCTTTCTTT. Its translation: CASYGSSNTEAFF.

The rearrangement links TRBV27 to TRBJ2-4, with 7 nucleotides matching TRBD2. Germline V gene data show CDR1 as MNHEY and CDR2 as SMNVEV (reference sequence). CDR3 length: 13 residues. J gave up 0 bases and V 11 bases, and 4 bases lay outside the gene matches. The CDR3 sequence is CAPGEGAKNIQYF. As DNA, the CDR3 is TGTGCCCCCGGGGAGGGAGCCAAAAACATTCAGTACTTC.

The J gene is TRBJ1-1, the V gene TRBV24-1; D unclear. This CDR3 is built from 13 residues. Per the germline V gene, CDR1 is KGHDR and CDR2 is SFDVKD. The germline V and J ends were trimmed by 4 bases and 4 bases, with 9 bases remaining between them. The CDR3, as DNA: TGTGCCACCAGTGAAGGAGGGAGCACTGAAGCTTTCTTT. Its translation: CATSEGGSTEAFF.

The V call is TRBV2, the J call TRBJ2-5; D remains unclear. Trimming shortened V by 4 bases and J by 1 base, and 4 bases separated the two germline ends. Germline V gene data show CDR1 as SNHLY and CDR2 as FYNNEI. The CDR3 consists of 12 residues. In nucleotides, the CDR3 is TGTGCCAGCAGTGGAGTCCAAGAGACCCAGTACTTC. As protein: CASSGVQETQYF. Using reference TRBV2 and TRBJ2-5 for the parts outside the CDR3, the full variable domain is EPEVTQTPSHQVTQMGQEVILRCVPISNHLYFYWYRQILGQKVEFLVSFYNNEISEKSEIFDDQFSVERPDGSNFTLKIRSTKLEDSAMYFCASSGVQETQYFGPGTRLLVL.

The chain links TRBV18 to TRBJ1-2; 10 bases match TRBD1. The CDR3 covers 14 residues. Trimming at V came to 2 bases and at J to 7 bases, leaving 4 bases not matched to a gene. Germline assignment: CDR1 KGHSH and CDR2 LQKENI. CDR3 DNA: TGTGCCAGCTCACCAGCGGGACAGGGGATTGGCTACACCTTC. It is translated as CASSPAGQGIGYTF.

The chain uses TRBV6-5 and TRBJ2-2; a possible D gene is TRBD1 (6 bases). CDR3 size: 15 residues. Deletions cut 6 bases from V and 1 base from J, with 12 bases between. CDR1 and CDR2 from the germline V gene are MNHEY and SVGAGI. CDR3 nucleotide sequence: TGTGCCAGCAGCCCGCAGGGGCAGAACACCGGGGAGCTGTTTTTT. This gives the protein CASSPQGQNTGELFF.

The genes are TRBV5-8 and TRBJ1-4, with a tentative D call TRBD1 (6 bases). The CDR3 sequence is 14 residues long. The V gene lost 0 bases and the J gene lost 8 bases, with 11 bases spanning the gap. In germline, CDR1 is SGHTS, CDR2 YDEGEE. CDR3 sequence reads: CASSLGGGREKLFF. CDR3 nucleotides: TGTGCCAGCAGCTTGGGGGGGGGCCGGGAAAAACTGTTTTTT.

This clone was counted a single time. Here the CDR3 DNA reads TGTGCCAGCTCACCTTACAGGGATGGGGAGCAGTACGTC. It translates to CASSPYRDGEQYV. This chain uses TRBV18 with TRBJ2-7, with D tentatively TRBD1 (6 bases). V lost 3 bases, J lost 7 bases, and 13 bases lay in between. This CDR3 contains 13 residues. The germline CDR1 and CDR2 sequences are KGHSH and LQKENI.

This chain links TRBV10-1 with TRBJ1-1; D perhaps matches TRBD1 (5 bases). The CDR3 consists of 13 residues. V shed 7 bases and J shed 5 bases, with 14 bases lying between them. Germline values: CDR1 WNHNN, CDR2 SYGVQD (reference sequence). The CDR3 coding sequence is TGCGCCAGCACCGCTCGGGGGGAGACTGAAGCTTTCTTT. Translation gives CASTARGETEAFF.

The rearrangement uses TRBV14 and TRBJ1-3, with D perhaps TRBD1 (6 bases). Trimming left V 4 bases short and J 5 bases short, with 15 bases between. Germline CDR1 SGHDN, CDR2 FVKESK. The CDR3 has 15 residues. The CDR3 DNA sequence: TGTGCCAGCAGCCCCTCGGGACAAAGAAGAAACACCATATATTTT. Translated: CASSPSGQRRNTIYF.

The chain employs TRBV9 and TRBJ2-5; 7 nucleotides agree with TRBD1. The CDR3 runs 14 residues. Trimming cost V 7 bases and J 7 bases; bases outside gene matches: 13. CDR1 is SGDLS and CDR2 is YYNGEE in the germline V gene. CDR3 nucleotides: TGTGCCAGCGCCTGGGGACAGACCGAGCGGACCCAGTACTTC. It yields the protein CASAWGQTERTQYF.

On this clone itself: One end of the junction fails to match germline, which may point to a read error. The chain has TRBV24-1 and TRBJ1-3; 8 nucleotides match TRBD1. This CDR3 region has 15 residues. Germline assignment: CDR1 KGHDR and CDR2 SFDVKD. CDR3 loop: CATSVLGQEPNTIYF. CDR3 bases: TGTGCCACCAGTGTTTTGGGACAGGAGCCAAACACCATATATTTT.

This clone has only a few counts. V gene TRBV19 combines with J gene TRBJ1-3, with D maybe TRBD1 (6 bases). The V gene's germline CDR1 is LNHDA and CDR2 SQIVND (reference sequence). V dropped 3 bases and J dropped 3 bases, with 9 bases sitting between them. The CDR3 sequence is 14 residues long. As DNA, the CDR3 is TGTGCCAGTAGTATTGGACAGATTGGAAACACCATATATTTT. Residues: CASSIGQIGNTIYF.

This sequence joins TRBV5-1 and TRBJ2-1, with 10 bases aligning to TRBD2. Germline assignment: CDR1 SGHRS and CDR2 YFSETQ. After removal of 7 bases from V and 2 bases from J, the junction contained 3 bases not matched to a gene. This CDR3 comprises 14 residues. The CDR3 here is CASQLAGTYNEQFF. CDR3 DNA sequence: TGCGCCAGCCAACTAGCGGGGACCTACAATGAGCAGTTCTTC. Variable domain in full (rest from reference TRBV5-1 and TRBJ2-1): KAGVTQTPRYLIKTRGQQVTLSCSPISGHRSVSWYQQTPGQGLQFLFEYFSETQRNKGNFPGRFSGRQFSNSRSEMNVSTLELGDSALYLCASQLAGTYNEQFFGPGTRLTVL.

For this clone: This is likely a read error, given that the CDR3 carries no conserved phenylalanine or tryptophan at its end. Because the CDR3's place on the DNA is in doubt, the DNA is left out and the CDR3 is given as listed by TCRdb. The gene calls are TRBV6-2 or TRBV6-3 and TRBJ2-7; the listed D gene, TRBD1, was not tested against the DNA. Per the germline V gene, CDR1 is MNHEY and CDR2 is SVGEGT. The CDR3 totals 13 residues, both ends included. CDR3 region: CASSKITGTEHLL.

The chain joins TRBV27 to TRBJ1-1; D ambiguous. Germline V gene lookup returns CDR1 MNHEY and CDR2 SMNVEV (reference sequence). V lost 3 bases and J 2 bases, leaving 7 bases between the germline ends. The CDR3 is 13 amino acids. The DNA of the CDR3 is TGTGCCAGCAGTTTTACGACAAACACTGAAGCTTTCTTT. Translating gives CASSFTTNTEAFF.